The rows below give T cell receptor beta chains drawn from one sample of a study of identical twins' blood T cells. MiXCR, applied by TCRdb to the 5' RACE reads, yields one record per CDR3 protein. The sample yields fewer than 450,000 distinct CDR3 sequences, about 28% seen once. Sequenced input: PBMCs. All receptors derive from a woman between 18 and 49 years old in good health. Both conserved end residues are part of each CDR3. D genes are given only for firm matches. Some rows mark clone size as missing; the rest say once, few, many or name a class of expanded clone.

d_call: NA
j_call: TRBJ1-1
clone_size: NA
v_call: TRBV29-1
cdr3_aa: CSVVWQPNTEAFF
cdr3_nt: TGCAGCGTTGTGTGGCAGCCGAACACTGAAGCTTTCTTT

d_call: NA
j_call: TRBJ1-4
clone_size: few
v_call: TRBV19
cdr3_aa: CASSGQGGEKLFF
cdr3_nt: TGTGCCAGCAGTGGCCAGGGAGGTGAAAAACTGTTTTTT

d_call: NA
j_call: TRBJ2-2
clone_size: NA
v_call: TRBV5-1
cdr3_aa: CASSFDTENTGELFF
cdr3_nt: TGCGCCAGCAGCTTTGACACGGAGAACACCGGGGAGCTGTTTTTT

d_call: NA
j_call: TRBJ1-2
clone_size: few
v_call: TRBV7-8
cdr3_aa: CASSQLRGAYGYTF
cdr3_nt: TGTGCCAGCAGCCAGCTCCGGGGGGCTTATGGCTACACCTTC

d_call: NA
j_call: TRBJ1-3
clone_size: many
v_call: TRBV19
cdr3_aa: CASSIGSSGNTIYF
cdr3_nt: TGTGCCAGTAGTATCGGGAGCTCTGGAAACACCATATATTTT

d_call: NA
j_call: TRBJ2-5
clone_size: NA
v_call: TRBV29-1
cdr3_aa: CSVEGRLRTQYF
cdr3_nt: TGCAGCGTTGAAGGCAGGCTACGAACCCAGTACTTC

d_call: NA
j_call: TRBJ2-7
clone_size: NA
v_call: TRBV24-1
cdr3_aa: CAGNYEQYF
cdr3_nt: TGTGCCGGGAATTACGAGCAGTACTTC

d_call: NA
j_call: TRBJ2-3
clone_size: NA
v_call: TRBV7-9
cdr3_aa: CASSFVGTQDTQYF
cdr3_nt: TGTGCCAGCAGCTTCGTCGGGACTCAAGATACGCAGTATTTT

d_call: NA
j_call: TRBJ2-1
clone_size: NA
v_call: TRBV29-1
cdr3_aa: CSVARGGEQFF
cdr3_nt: TGCAGCGTTGCACGGGGCGGTGAGCAGTTCTTC

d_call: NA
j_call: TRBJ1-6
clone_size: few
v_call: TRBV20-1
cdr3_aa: CSALALQDSYNSPLHF
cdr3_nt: TGCAGTGCCCTAGCTTTGCAAGACTCCTATAATTCACCCCTCCACTTT

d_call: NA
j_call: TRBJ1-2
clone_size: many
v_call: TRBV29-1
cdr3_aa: CSVVRPTTGRTYGYTF
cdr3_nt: TGCAGCGTTGTTAGGCCCACGACAGGACGGACTTATGGCTACACCTTC

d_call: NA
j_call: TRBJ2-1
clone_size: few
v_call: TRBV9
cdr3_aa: CASSLSGLSYNEQFF
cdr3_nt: TGTGCCAGCAGCCTCTCCGGGCTGTCCTACAATGAGCAGTTCTTC

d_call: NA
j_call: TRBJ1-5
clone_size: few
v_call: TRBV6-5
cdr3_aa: CASRLGGTLSNQPQHF
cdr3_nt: TGTGCCAGCAGGCTTGGGGGGACTCTCAGCAATCAGCCCCAGCATTTT

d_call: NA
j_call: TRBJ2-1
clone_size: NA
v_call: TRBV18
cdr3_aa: CASSGGGPNNEQFF
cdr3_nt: TGTGCCAGCTCAGGGGGGGGGCCGAACAATGAGCAGTTCTTC

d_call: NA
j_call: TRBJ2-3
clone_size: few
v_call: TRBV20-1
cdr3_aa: CSGEDEGKSDTQYF
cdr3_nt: TGCAGTGGAGAGGATGAGGGGAAGTCAGATACGCAGTATTTT